This T cell receptor (beta chain) was retrieved from a study of vaccination effects on CD4 cells after COVID-19. Germline V gene sequence: CDR1 SNHLY, CDR2 FYNNEI. The junction had 9 bases not matched to a gene; V was cut back by 5 bases and J by 4 bases. The CDR3 spans 15 residues. Sequencing used immunoSEQ multiplex PCR; TCRdb keeps in-frame clones, though not all of them. The sample gives under 40,000 clones, approximately 84% of which show up once; just under 2% is in the top ten. Using viral peptide pools, the ViraFEST assay grew out antigen-specific CD4+ T cells prior to sequencing. Culturing for approximately 10 days preceded CD4+ T cell isolation. Vaccination of participants consisted of two doses of either the BNT162b2 or mRNA-1273 vaccine. Concerning this clone: Its antigen is currently unknown.

The chain recombines TRBV2 with TRBJ1-1; 8 positions match TRBD1. The source is a human donor who received a COVID-19 vaccine. Some clones in this sample may be carry-over from other donors' samples. Source: CD4+ T cells from PBMCs cultured with HCoV-NL63 spike peptides, taken after COVID-19 vaccination. The DNA for the CDR3 is TGTGCCAGCAGTCCCCAGGGGGCTGGCGGCACTGAAGCTTTCTTT. Translation gives CASSPQGAGGTEAFF.